This paragraph reports one T cell receptor (beta chain). Its antigen remains unknown. These data originate in a study of T cells expressing NK-cell markers. The overall study: Repertoires of TCR beta were obtained from T cells sorted as CD3+CD56+NKG2C+, CD3+CD56+NKG2C- and CD3+CD56-NKG2C+. Seven donors tested HCMV-seropositive and one tested seronegative among the eight sequenced. Study conclusions and caveats: The share of CD8+ T cells held by dominant NKG2C+ clonotypes was about 1.0-8% in several donors.

The CDR3 extends over 14 amino acids. Germline lookup yields CDR1 ENHRY and CDR2 SYGVKD. TCRdb re-called the 5' RACE reads; every CDR3 protein appears as one record, without DNA. Its listing shows over 150,000 distinct CDR3 sequences. The TCR sequence derives from a woman aged 50 to 60 in good health. Sequenced: blood T cells: a sorted CD56 or NKG2C T cell subset, CD4+ or CD8+ T cells, or bulk PBMC T cells (not recorded which). The chain carries TRBV10-3 and TRBJ2-3; the TRBD1 assignment by TCRdb is unverifiable without DNA. This CDR3 reads CAISGHRDTDTQYF.